This T cell receptor beta chain was found in a study of blood T cells in healthy people across ages. Study conclusions and caveats: Older age went with lower TCR beta diversity per million T cells, in a roughly linear way.

Germline V CDR1 and CDR2: MGHRA, YSYEKL. The CDR3 spans 13 residues. A note on this clonotype: Its antigen is currently unknown. This sequence may be a read error, since a much larger clone differs from it by one base.

It was with a sample-barcoded 5' primer and a J-beta primer mix that a second PCR of about 6 to 11 cycles was run. A single record per CDR3 protein comes from TCRdb applying MiXCR to the 5' RACE reads. The data contain 900,000 to 950,000 distinct CDR3 sequences, almost 30% of them singletons. This same sample was also part of a study on T cells of mothers and their children. That investigation notes: Comparable shaping of TCR recombination output by thymic selection was observed in related and unrelated pairs. The study found slightly higher but non-significant overlap in related versus unrelated mother-child pairs.

The gene calls are TRBV4-1 and TRBJ2-2; either TRBD1 or TRBD2 may supply D (5 bases each). Specimen: blood. This clonotype was obtained from a woman aged 40 to 49 in good health. CDR3 amino acids: CAGSQGTPGELFF. The CDR3 nucleotides are TGCGCCGGCAGCCAAGGGACCCCCGGGGAGCTGTTTTTT.